What follows are 7 T cell receptor beta chains derived from one specimen sequenced in a study of T cells in Graves' hyperthyroidism and ophthalmopathy. Amplified regions were TCR beta CDR3 sequences from RNA transcripts. Primed by the HTBI set, a first-round RT-PCR was run on the TCR CDR3. MiXCR, applied by TCRdb to the multiplex PCR reads, yields one record per CDR3 protein. Found here are about 500,000 distinct CDR3 sequences, roughly 17% of them singletons; the top ten hold around 17%. The sequenced material came from blood. The receptors stem from a woman under 30 with Graves' ophthalmopathy.

This clonotype appeared a few times. This chain connects TRBV9 to TRBJ1-1; maybe TRBD1 (5 bases). V was clipped by 0 bases and J by 8 bases, with 11 bases between them. CDR3 length: 13 residues. Germline V gene data show CDR1 as SGDLS and CDR2 as YYNGEE. The DNA for the CDR3 is TGTGCCAGCAGCGTAGTGCAGGGAGGGGAAGCTTTCTTT. Protein product: CASSVVQGGEAFF. Looking up the rest from reference TRBV9 and TRBJ1-1 gives the full variable domain: DSGVTQTPKHLITATGQRVTLRCSPRSGDLSVYWYQQSLDQGLQFLIQYYNGEERAKGNILERFSAQQFPDLHSELNLSSLELGDSALYFCASSVVQGGEAFFGQGTRLTVV.

This clonotype was counted at least ten times. The chain uses TRBV7-6 and TRBJ2-7; D perhaps matches TRBD1 (6 bases). Trimming left V 5 bases short and J 3 bases short, with 14 bases between. CDR1 is SGHVS, CDR2 FNYEAQ, per germline. CDR3 length: 14 residues. The DNA for the CDR3 is TGTGCCAGCAGCCCACGGGACACTTACTACGAGCAGTACTTC. It is translated as CASSPRDTYYEQYF.

Remarks on this clonotype: This may be a read error, as it is one base from a much larger clone. The CDR3 reads CASRKTGTSGYEQYF. CDR3 nucleotide sequence: TGTGCCAGTAGGAAGACAGGAACATCGGGCTACGAGCAGTACTTC. The chain combines TRBV19 with TRBJ2-7; the D gene is possibly TRBD1 (6 bases). V was pared by 6 bases and J by 3 bases, with 18 bases between. The V gene's germline CDR1 is LNHDA and CDR2 SQIVND (reference sequence). There are 15 residues in the CDR3.

The chain is built from TRBV27 and TRBJ2-3; TRBD2 matches at 7 bases. Germline V gene sequence: CDR1 MNHEY, CDR2 SMNVEV (reference sequence). After removal of 1 base from V and 0 bases from J, the junction contained 4 bases not matched to a gene. This CDR3 spans 16 amino acids. As DNA, the CDR3 is TGTGCCAGCAGTTTATACGGGAGGCATAGCACAGATACGCAGTATTTT. This encodes CASSLYGRHSTDTQYF.

This clonotype was observed many times. This chain connects TRBV12-3 or TRBV12-4 to TRBJ2-5; 14 bases are a match to TRBD2. The CDR3 runs to 18 residues. Germline trimming cut 1 base from V and 3 bases from J; bases unmatched to any gene: 7. The CDR3 region is CASSLVRPGLAGEETQYF. CDR3 nucleotide sequence: TGTGCCAGCAGTTTAGTTCGCCCGGGACTAGCGGGAGAAGAGACCCAGTACTTC.

V and J are TRBV7-8 and TRBJ1-2, with 11 bases matching TRBD1. This CDR3 comprises 17 residues. The V segment lost 6 bases and the J segment 7 bases; nucleotides outside the gene matches: 16. Per the germline V gene, CDR1 is SGHVS and CDR2 is FQNEAQ. CDR3 protein: CASRRRRTGTGGTGYTF. CDR3 bases: TGTGCCAGCAGGAGACGTCGCACCGGGACAGGGGGGACTGGCTACACCTTC.

This clonotype was recorded at least ten times. This rearrangement joins TRBV7-9 to TRBJ2-3, with TRBD1 as a possible D gene (5 bases). This CDR3 comprises 17 residues. Germline CDR1 and CDR2: SEHNR and FQNEAQ (reference sequence). V was trimmed by 5 bases and J by 0 bases, leaving 18 bases between them. In DNA form, the CDR3 reads TGTGCCAGCAGCCCGCAAGTTCTAGGGGCCAGCACAGATACGCAGTATTTT. It yields the protein CASSPQVLGASTDTQYF. Full variable domain (missing parts from reference TRBV7-9 and TRBJ2-3): DTGVSQNPRHKITKRGQNVTFRCDPISEHNRLYWYRQTLGQGPEFLTYFQNEAQLEKSRLLSDRFSAERPKGSFSTLEIQRTEQGDSAMYLCASSPQVLGASTDTQYFGPGTRLTVL.